Following are 5 T cell receptor beta chains from one sample sequenced in a study of blood T cell repertoires in COVID-19. Sequencing was performed with immunoSEQ multiplex PCR; in TCRdb, only in-frame clones are kept and a portion is missing. The table shows about 45,000 clones, with 70% to 85% occurring only once. The sample consisted of peripheral blood. These receptor sequences come from a woman older than 75 with acute or convalescent COVID-19.

On this clone itself: Relative to the germline gene, one junction end is altered; a read error may explain this. The chain combines TRBV24-1 with TRBJ2-2; 16 nucleotides agree with TRBD2. Germline values: CDR1 KGHDR, CDR2 SFDVKD. The CDR3 is made up of 20 amino acids. The CDR3 here is CATSDPTGTSGRAGTEELFF. In DNA form, the CDR3 reads TGTGCCACCAGTGATCCGACCGGGACTAGCGGGAGGGCCGGCACCGAGGAGCTGTTTTTT.

V and J are TRBV5-4 and TRBJ1-2, with no clear D. Between the trimmed V and J ends, which lost 4 bases and 6 bases, there was a span of 13 bases. This CDR3 is built from 13 residues. CDR1 SGHNT and CDR2 YYREEE come from the germline V gene (reference sequence). As DNA, the CDR3 is TGTGCCAGCAGCCTCCGGGGTGGCGATGGCTACACCTTC. This sequence encodes CASSLRGGDGYTF.

The chain is built from TRBV10-3 and TRBJ1-6; D gene ambiguous. Trimming removed 8 bases from V and 4 bases from J, with 9 bases in between. Germline values: CDR1 ENHRY, CDR2 SYGVKD. The CDR3 runs 13 residues. DNA of the CDR3: TGTGCCATCGTCCCTAATTATAATTCACCCCTCCACTTT. Amino acids: CAIVPNYNSPLHF.

The chain carries TRBV5-4 and TRBJ2-3; 14 bases fit TRBD2. CDR1 SGHNT and CDR2 YYREEE come from the germline V gene (reference sequence). After removal of 4 bases from V and 5 bases from J, the junction contained 6 bases not matched to a gene. This CDR3 is built from 16 residues. The CDR3 reads CASSQMGLAGEDTQYF. The CDR3 DNA is TGTGCCAGCAGCCAAATGGGACTAGCGGGAGAAGATACGCAGTATTTT.

This clone was counted between two and nine times. The rearrangement links TRBV21-1 to TRBJ1-2; the table's TRBD1 call for D was not verified on the DNA. TRBV21-1 is classified as a pseudogene. The CDR3 contains 14 residues. The CDR3 nucleotides read TGTGCCAGCAGCAAAGCCTACAGGGTCGATGGCTACACCTTC. Translating gives CASSKAYRVDGYTF.